The TCR beta chain described here comes from a study of beta chain features in type 1 diabetes. Germline CDR1 is MDHEN and CDR2 is SYDVKM. This CDR3 has 15 amino acids. V was cut by 5 bases and J by 4 bases, with 15 bases left in between. What was sequenced were expressed TCRB transcripts, since all of the isolated RNA had been reverse transcribed. The assay was immunoSEQ multiplex PCR, and TCRdb's table has in-frame clones only and misses some. Of 900,000 or so clones in the sample, roughly 15% were seen once. The chain has TRBV28 and TRBJ1-5; possibly TRBD1 for D (5 bases). The clonotype comes from a woman between 18 and 30 years old in good health. The sample consisted of naive CD4+ T cells from blood. CDR3 region: CASSPNPGGNQPQHF. CDR3 DNA: TGTGCCAGCAGTCCCAACCCGGGGGGGAATCAGCCCCAGCATTTT.